A single T cell receptor (beta chain) is shown here with its context. Its specificity is not known. The split of CD4+ cells yielded CD45RA+ naive and CD45RA-negative memory subsets. Per the original data handling: ImmunoSEQ gave junction-only sequences without quality scores, so filtering differed. Data came from immunoSEQ multiplex PCR; TCRdb stores just in-frame clones and leaves some out. V and J calls and clone size are copied from that table; D and trimming were computed from the DNA. The profile shows millions of clones, about 92% of them singletons. This specimen belongs to a study of shared clonotypes between healthy human individuals. General study findings and limits: Clonotype sharing among the donors was expected to vary with sequencing depth. Among non-shared clonotypes, generation probabilities were lower than among those shared by all four donors.

The sequenced sample was naive CD4+ T cells sorted from blood. Regarding subset: CD45RA+ positively selected. The clonotype was recovered from a man between 18 and 35 years old in good health.

The CDR3 region is CAITSGSVADTQYF. In DNA form, the CDR3 reads TGTGCCATTACTAGCGGGAGTGTAGCAGATACGCAGTATTTT. The V and J genes are TRBV6-1 and TRBJ2-3; TRBD2 agrees at 11 bases. Trimming cost V 10 bases and J 4 bases; bases outside gene matches: 7. The germline V gene encodes CDR1 MNHNS and CDR2 SASEGT. The CDR3 is made up of 14 amino acids.